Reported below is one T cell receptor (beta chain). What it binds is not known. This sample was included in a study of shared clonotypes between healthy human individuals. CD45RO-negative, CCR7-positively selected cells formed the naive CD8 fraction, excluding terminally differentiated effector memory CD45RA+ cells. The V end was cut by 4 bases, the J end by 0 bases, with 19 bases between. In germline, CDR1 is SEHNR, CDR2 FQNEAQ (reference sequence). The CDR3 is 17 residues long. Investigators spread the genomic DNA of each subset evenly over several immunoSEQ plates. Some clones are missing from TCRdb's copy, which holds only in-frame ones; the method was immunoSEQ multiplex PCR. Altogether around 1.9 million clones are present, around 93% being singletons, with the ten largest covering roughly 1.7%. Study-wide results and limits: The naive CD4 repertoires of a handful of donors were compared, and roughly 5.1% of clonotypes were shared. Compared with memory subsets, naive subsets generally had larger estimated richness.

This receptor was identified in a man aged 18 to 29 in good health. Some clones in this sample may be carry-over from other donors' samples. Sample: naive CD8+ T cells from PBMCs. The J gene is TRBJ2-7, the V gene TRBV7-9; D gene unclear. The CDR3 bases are TGTGCCAGCAGCTCCCCCACCCGGAACACCATCTCCTACGAGCAGTACTTC. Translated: CASSSPTRNTISYEQYF.